The entry below gives a single T cell receptor (beta chain) sequence along with its context. Its antigen is as yet unknown. The sample is drawn from a study of T cells in severe cutaneous drug reactions. Study overall: Blister fluid/cells and PBMC came from acute- or recovery-stage patients.

The patients sequenced had a carbamazepine-induced Stevens-Johnson syndrome or toxic epidermal necrolysis reaction. Study conclusions and caveats: Tolerant-control and healthy-donor PBMC lacked or rarely had the public CDR3 found in blisters.

Libraries were made by iRepertoire multiplex PCR with TCR subtype-specific primers for bulk and single-cell sequencing. Using the multiplex PCR reads, TCRdb records one entry per CDR3 protein without DNA. The listing contains about 21,000 distinct CDR3 sequences. The CDR3 runs to 14 residues. The germline CDR1 and CDR2 sequences are SEHNR and FQNEAQ (reference sequence). The sequencing sample was made of PBMCs. The clonotype comes from a human donor with toxic epidermal necrolysis, a severe cutaneous drug reaction. The chain uses TRBV7-9 and TRBJ2-5; there is no DNA to check the TCRdb D call of TRBD1. The chain's CDR3 is CASSKGQKQETQYF.